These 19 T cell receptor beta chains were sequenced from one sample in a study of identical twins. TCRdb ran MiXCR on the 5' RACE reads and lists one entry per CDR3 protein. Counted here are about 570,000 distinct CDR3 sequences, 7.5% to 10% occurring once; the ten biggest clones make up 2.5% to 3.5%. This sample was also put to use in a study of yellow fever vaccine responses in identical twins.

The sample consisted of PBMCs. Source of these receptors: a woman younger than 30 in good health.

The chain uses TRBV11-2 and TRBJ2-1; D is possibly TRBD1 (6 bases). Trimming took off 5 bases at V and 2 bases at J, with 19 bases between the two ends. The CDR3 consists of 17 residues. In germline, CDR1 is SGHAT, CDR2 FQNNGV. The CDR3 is CASSPQGGGHPYNEQFF. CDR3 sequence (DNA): TGTGCCAGCAGCCCACAAGGGGGTGGTCATCCCTACAATGAGCAGTTCTTC. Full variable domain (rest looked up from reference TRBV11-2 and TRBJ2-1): EAGVAQSPRYKIIEKRQSVAFWCNPISGHATLYWYQQILGQGPKLLIQFQNNGVVDDSQLPKDRFSAERLKGVDSTLKIQPAKLEDSAVYLCASSPQGGGHPYNEQFFGPGTRLTVL.

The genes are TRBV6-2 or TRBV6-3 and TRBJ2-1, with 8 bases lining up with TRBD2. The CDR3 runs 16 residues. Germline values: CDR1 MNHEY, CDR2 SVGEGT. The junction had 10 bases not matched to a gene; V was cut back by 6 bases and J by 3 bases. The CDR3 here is CASRRTAGEIYNEQFF. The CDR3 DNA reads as TGTGCCAGCAGGAGGACAGCGGGGGAGATCTACAATGAGCAGTTCTTC.

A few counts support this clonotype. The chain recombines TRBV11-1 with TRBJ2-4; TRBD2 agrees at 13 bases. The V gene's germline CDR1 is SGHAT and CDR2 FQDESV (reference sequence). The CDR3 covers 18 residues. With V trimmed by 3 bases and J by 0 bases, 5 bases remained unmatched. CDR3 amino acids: CASSFGLAGEPAKNIQYF. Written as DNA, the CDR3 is TGTGCCAGCAGCTTCGGACTAGCGGGGGAGCCAGCCAAAAACATTCAGTACTTC.

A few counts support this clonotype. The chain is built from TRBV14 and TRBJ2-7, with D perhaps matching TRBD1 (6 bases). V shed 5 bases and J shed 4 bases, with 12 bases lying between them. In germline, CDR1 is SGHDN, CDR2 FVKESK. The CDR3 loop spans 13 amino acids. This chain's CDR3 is CASSGQRNYEQYF. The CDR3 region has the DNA TGTGCCAGCAGCGGACAGCGAAATTACGAGCAGTACTTC.

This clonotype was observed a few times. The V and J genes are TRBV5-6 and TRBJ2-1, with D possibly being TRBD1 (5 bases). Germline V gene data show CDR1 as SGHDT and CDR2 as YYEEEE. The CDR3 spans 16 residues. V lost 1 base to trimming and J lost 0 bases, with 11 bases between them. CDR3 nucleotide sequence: TGTGCCAGCAGCTTGTTACAGGTGAGCTCCTACAATGAGCAGTTCTTC. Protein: CASSLLQVSSYNEQFF.

The CDR3 nucleotides read TGTGCCAGCAGCCAAGGGGGGGCCGGGACGGCTTCACCCCTCCACTTT. Encoded protein: CASSQGGAGTASPLHF. V gene TRBV3-1 combines with J gene TRBJ1-6; D perhaps matches TRBD1 (6 bases). Germline CDR1 is LGHDT and CDR2 is YNNKEL (reference sequence). V was shortened by 1 base and J by 9 bases, with 16 bases between the two germline ends. The CDR3 covers 16 residues.

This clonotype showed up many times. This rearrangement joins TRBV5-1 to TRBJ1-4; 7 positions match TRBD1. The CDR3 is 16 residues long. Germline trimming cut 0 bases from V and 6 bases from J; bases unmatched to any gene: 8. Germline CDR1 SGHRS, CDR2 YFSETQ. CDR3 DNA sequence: TGCGCCAGCAGCTTGGAGGGGGCAGGCGGTTATGAAAAACTGTTTTTT. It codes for CASSLEGAGGYEKLFF.

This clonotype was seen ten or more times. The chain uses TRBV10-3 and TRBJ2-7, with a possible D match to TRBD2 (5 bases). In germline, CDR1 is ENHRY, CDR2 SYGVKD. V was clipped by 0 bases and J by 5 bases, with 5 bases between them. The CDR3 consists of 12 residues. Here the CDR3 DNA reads TGTGCCATCAGTGAGTCGGGAGACGAGCAGTACTTC. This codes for CAISESGDEQYF.

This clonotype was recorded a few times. CDR3 amino acids: CASSYSLSGRASTDTQYF. CDR3 nucleotides: TGTGCCAGCAGTTACTCCCTTAGCGGGAGGGCTAGCACAGATACGCAGTATTTT. The V gene is TRBV6-2 or TRBV6-3, the J gene TRBJ2-3, with 11 bases matching TRBD2. This CDR3 region has 18 residues. In germline, CDR1 is MNHEY, CDR2 SVGEGT. The trim removed 0 bases at V and 0 bases at J, leaving 5 bases unmatched.

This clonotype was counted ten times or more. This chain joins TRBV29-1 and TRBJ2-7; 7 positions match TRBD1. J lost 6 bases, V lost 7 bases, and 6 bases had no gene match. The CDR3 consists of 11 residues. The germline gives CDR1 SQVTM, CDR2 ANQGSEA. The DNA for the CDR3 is TGCAGCGCCTGGGACAGTCCCGAGCAGTACTTC. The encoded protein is CSAWDSPEQYF.

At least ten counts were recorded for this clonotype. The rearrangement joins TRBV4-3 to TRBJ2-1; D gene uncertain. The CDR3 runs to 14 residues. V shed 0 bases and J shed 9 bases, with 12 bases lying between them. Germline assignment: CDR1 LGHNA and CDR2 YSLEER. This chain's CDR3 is CASSQEGRSGEQFF. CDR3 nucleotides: TGCGCCAGCAGCCAAGAAGGCCGTTCGGGTGAGCAGTTCTTC.

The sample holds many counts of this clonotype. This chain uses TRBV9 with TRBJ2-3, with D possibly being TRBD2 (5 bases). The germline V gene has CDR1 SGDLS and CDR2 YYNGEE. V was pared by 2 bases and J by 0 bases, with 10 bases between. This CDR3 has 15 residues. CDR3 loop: CASSVSGASTDTQYF. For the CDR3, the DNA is TGTGCCAGCAGCGTGAGCGGAGCTAGCACAGATACGCAGTATTTT.

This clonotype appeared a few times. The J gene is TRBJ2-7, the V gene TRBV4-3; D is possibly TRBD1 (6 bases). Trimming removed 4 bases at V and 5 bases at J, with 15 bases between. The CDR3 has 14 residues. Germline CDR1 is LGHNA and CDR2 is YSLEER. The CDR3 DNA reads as TGCGCCAGCAGCCGGGAACAGGGTACGAACGAGCAGTACTTC. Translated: CASSREQGTNEQYF.

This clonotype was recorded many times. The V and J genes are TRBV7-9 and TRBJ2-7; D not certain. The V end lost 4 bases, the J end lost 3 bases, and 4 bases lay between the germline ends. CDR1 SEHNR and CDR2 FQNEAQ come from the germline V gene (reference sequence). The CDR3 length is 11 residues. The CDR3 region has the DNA TGTGCCAGCAGCTCGTACTACGAGCAGTACTTC. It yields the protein CASSSYYEQYF.

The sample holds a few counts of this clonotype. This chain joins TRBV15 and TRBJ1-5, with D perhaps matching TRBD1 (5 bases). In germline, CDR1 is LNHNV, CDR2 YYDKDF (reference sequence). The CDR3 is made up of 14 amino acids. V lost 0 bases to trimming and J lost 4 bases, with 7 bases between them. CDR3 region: CATSRDRTNQPQHF. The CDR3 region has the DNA TGTGCCACCAGCAGAGACAGGACAAATCAGCCCCAGCATTTT.

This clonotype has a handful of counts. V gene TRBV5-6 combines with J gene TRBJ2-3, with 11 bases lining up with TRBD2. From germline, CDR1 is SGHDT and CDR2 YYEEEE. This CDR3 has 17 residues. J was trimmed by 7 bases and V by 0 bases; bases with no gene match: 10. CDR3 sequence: CASSLVSSGGASYTQYF. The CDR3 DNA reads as TGTGCCAGCAGCTTGGTTAGTAGCGGGGGGGCGAGTTATACGCAGTATTTT.

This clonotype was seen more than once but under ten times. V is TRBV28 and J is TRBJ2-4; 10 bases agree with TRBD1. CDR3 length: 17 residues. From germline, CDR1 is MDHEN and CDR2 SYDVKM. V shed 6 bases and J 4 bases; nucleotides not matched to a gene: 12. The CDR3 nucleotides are TGTGCCAGCAGGACCACCGGGACAGGGGATTTAAAAAACATTCAGTACTTC. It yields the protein CASRTTGTGDLKNIQYF.

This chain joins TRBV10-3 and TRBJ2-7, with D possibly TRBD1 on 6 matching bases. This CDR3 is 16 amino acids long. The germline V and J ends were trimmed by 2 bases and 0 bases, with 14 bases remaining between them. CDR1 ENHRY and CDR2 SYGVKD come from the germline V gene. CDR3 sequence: CAISEPGTRGSYEQYF. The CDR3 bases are TGTGCCATCAGTGAGCCCGGCACCAGGGGCTCCTACGAGCAGTACTTC.

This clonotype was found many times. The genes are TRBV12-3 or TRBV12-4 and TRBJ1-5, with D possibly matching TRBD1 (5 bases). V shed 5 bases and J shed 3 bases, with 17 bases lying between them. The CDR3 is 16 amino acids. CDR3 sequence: CASSRQAGWDNQPQHF. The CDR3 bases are TGTGCCAGCAGTCGCCAGGCAGGGTGGGACAATCAGCCCCAGCATTTT.